Below are 9 T cell receptor beta chains sequenced from a single sample in a study of CD8 T cells in Susac syndrome. A quantity of about 0.5 to 1 ug RNA underwent reverse transcription using random hexamers. Using its own MiXCR run on the immunoSEQ multiplex PCR reads, TCRdb lists one record per CDR3 protein. Among about 69,000 distinct CDR3 sequences listed, roughly 94% were seen once. Sequenced: CD8+ T cells from PBMCs. The receptors come from a human donor in good health.

V gene TRBV5-6 combines with J gene TRBJ2-5; 8 bases align to TRBD1. The CDR3 extends over 14 amino acids. From germline, CDR1 is SGHDT and CDR2 YYEEEE. The V gene end was trimmed by 5 bases and the J gene end by 2 bases; junction bases not matched to a gene: 5. The CDR3 here is CASSSRQGQETQYF. In nucleotides, the CDR3 is TGTGCCAGCAGTTCCCGACAGGGGCAAGAGACCCAGTACTTC.

The V gene is TRBV7-9, the J gene TRBJ2-7, with D perhaps TRBD1 (5 bases). CDR1 and CDR2 from the germline V gene are SEHNR and FQNEAQ (reference sequence). The CDR3 consists of 13 residues. V lost 6 bases and J 0 bases, leaving 9 bases between the germline ends. The CDR3 DNA reads as TGTGCCAGCAGAACAGGCAGCTCCTACGAGCAGTACTTC. Encoded protein: CASRTGSSYEQYF.

The chain joins TRBV18 to TRBJ2-1, with D perhaps matching TRBD2 (6 bases). Per germline, CDR1 KGHSH and CDR2 LQKENI. V shed 3 bases and J shed 9 bases, with 24 bases lying between them. This CDR3 is built from 17 residues. DNA for the CDR3: TGTGCCAGCTCACCGCCCAAGGCGGGGCCCCCAACAAGTGAGCAGTTCTTC. It codes for CASSPPKAGPPTSEQFF.

The V call is TRBV10-3, the J call TRBJ2-7; D is unresolved. The V gene's germline CDR1 is ENHRY and CDR2 SYGVKD. The V end lost 2 bases, the J end lost 2 bases, and 10 bases lay between the germline ends. The CDR3 loop spans 14 amino acids. In DNA form, the CDR3 reads TGTGCCATCAGTGAGAGGGATCTAGCCTACGAGCAGTACTTC. It translates to CAISERDLAYEQYF.

J is TRBJ1-2 and V is TRBV7-9, with TRBD1 as a possible D gene (5 bases). V lost 7 bases, J lost 1 base, and 22 bases lay in between. Germline loops: CDR1 SEHNR, CDR2 FQNEAQ (reference sequence). The CDR3 sequence is 17 residues long. CDR3 sequence reads: CASTSIRAAGLNYGYTF. The CDR3, as DNA: TGTGCCAGCACTTCCATTCGAGCAGCAGGGCTTAACTATGGCTACACCTTC.

The V and J genes are TRBV5-4 and TRBJ2-7; D is possibly TRBD2 (6 bases). CDR1 SGHNT and CDR2 YYREEE come from the germline V gene (reference sequence). The CDR3 consists of 15 residues. Trimming left V 0 bases short and J 2 bases short, with 12 bases between. The CDR3 nucleotides are TGTGCCAGCAGCTTGGATGCGGGACTTCCCTACGAGCAGTACTTC. It is translated as CASSLDAGLPYEQYF.

The chain combines TRBV15 with TRBJ1-2, with 7 bases fitting TRBD1. The germline V gene encodes CDR1 LNHNV and CDR2 YYDKDF (reference sequence). J lost 8 bases, V lost 0 bases, and 12 bases had no gene match. This CDR3 has 16 residues. CDR3 DNA sequence: TGTGCCACCAGCAGAGAACCGGGCCTTGTCAGGGGGGGCTACACCTTC. Amino acids: CATSREPGLVRGGYTF.

This chain connects TRBV28 to TRBJ1-1, with D tentatively TRBD1 (6 bases). The V gene's germline CDR1 is MDHEN and CDR2 SYDVKM. CDR3 length: 15 residues. V dropped 3 bases and J dropped 4 bases, with 15 bases sitting between them. The CDR3 coding sequence is TGTGCCAGCAGTTTTCTGCTCCTAGGGGGCACTGAAGCTTTCTTT. Protein: CASSFLLLGGTEAFF.

The V gene is TRBV4-1, the J gene TRBJ2-7, with a tentative D call TRBD1 (5 bases). The germline CDR1 and CDR2 sequences are MGHRA and YSYEKL. The CDR3 loop spans 15 amino acids. The ends were cut back, 0 bases at V and 4 bases at J, with 13 bases in the middle. CDR3 sequence reads: CASSQDHGRAYEQYF. CDR3 bases: TGCGCCAGCAGCCAAGATCATGGCAGGGCGTACGAGCAGTACTTC.